This TCR beta chain was found in a study of T-cell reconstitution after alpha-beta-depleted transplantation in children. This clonotype has a handful of counts. Its antigen is currently unknown. Unique molecular identifiers were incorporated into the prepared TCRbeta library. TCRdb re-called the PCR reads with MiXCR, one entry per CDR3 protein. Of over 100,000 distinct CDR3 sequences listed, around a tenth were seen once; the top ten hold around 35%. The study, taken as a whole, reports: In patients about two months after transplant, alpha-beta T cells reportedly arose from several hundred expanded graft clones.

The TCR was taken from a boy younger than 10 with acute lymphoblastic leukemia, due to receive a stem cell transplant. The starting material was PBMCs, obtained before TCRalphabeta/CD19-depleted stem cell transplant.

DNA of the CDR3: TGTGCCAGCAGCCAAGGATCGGGGTTGGAGACCCAGTACTTC. Amino acids: CASSQGSGLETQYF. The chain is built from TRBV3-1 and TRBJ2-5, with D possibly TRBD2 on 5 matching bases. V was clipped by 1 base and J by 5 bases, with 11 bases between them. This CDR3 is built from 14 residues. From germline, CDR1 is LGHDT and CDR2 YNNKEL (reference sequence).